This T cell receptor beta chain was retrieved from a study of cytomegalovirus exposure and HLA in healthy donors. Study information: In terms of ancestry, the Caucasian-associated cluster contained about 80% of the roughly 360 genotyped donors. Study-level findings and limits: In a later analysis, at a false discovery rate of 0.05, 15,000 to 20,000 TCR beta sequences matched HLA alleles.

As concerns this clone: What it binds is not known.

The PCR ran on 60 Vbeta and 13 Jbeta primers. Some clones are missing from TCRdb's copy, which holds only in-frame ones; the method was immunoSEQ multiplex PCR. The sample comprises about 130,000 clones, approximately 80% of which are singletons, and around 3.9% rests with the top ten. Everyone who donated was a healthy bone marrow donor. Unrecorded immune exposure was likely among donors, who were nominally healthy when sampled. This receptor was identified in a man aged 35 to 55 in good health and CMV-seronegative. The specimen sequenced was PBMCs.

In DNA, the CDR3 is TGTGCCAGCAGCTTAGGGGGACTAGCGGGGGACACCGGGGAGCTGTTTTTT. Amino acids: CASSLGGLAGDTGELFF. V gene TRBV11-3 combines with J gene TRBJ2-2; 14 bases are shared with TRBD2. Germline V CDR1 and CDR2: SGHNT, YENEEA. This CDR3 spans 17 amino acids. The junction had 1 base not matched to a gene; V was cut back by 1 base and J by 3 bases.